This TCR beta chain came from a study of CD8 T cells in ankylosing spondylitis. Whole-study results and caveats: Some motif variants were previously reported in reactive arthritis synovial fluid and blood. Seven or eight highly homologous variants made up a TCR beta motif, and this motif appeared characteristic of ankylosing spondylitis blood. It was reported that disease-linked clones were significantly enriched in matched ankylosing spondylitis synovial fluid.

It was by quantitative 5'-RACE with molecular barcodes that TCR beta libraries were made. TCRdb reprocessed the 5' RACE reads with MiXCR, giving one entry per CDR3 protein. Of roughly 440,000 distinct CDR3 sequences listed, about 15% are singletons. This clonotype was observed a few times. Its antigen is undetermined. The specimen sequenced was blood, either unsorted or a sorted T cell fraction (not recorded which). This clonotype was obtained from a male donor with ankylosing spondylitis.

CDR3 nucleotide sequence: TGCGCCAGCAGCCAAGAGAGGAGCAGGGCAATTCAGTACTTC. The encoded protein is CASSQERSRAIQYF. The chain has TRBV4-3 and TRBJ2-4; D may be TRBD1 (5 bases). Germline loops: CDR1 LGHNA, CDR2 YSLEER. The CDR3 is made up of 14 amino acids. The V and J ends lost 0 bases and 10 bases respectively, with 13 bases between them.